A single sample gave rise to the 18 T cell receptor beta chains below, sequenced in a study of human T cells and chemical hapten exposure (dated by TCRdb to the early 2020s). Receptor libraries were prepared by RACE. TCRdb shows the sequencer as NextSeq 500. TCRdb reran the public reads through fastp at Q25 and MiXCR, keeping productive beta chains. For every CDR3 protein sequence, its rows merge into one entry that carries the most common genes and DNA. In all, the sample holds 380,000 or so distinct CDR3 sequences, and around 5.5% of those were seen once. Around 8.8% of the sample lies in the top ten. This specimen's time point label, per the study, means: pre-sensitization, week 0. The sample's treatment or condition label, in plain terms: therapeutic diphenylcyclopropenone sensitization with weekly scalp DPC. Sequencing used whole blood, obtained in connection with sensitization to the hapten diphenylcyclopropenone (DPC). The receptor set was obtained from a young woman with alopecia areata. Some clones in this sample may be carry-over from other donors' samples.

This clonotype was detected only a few times. The J gene is TRBJ2-5, the V gene TRBV6-2 or TRBV6-3; a possible D gene is TRBD1 (5 bases). The CDR3 covers 14 residues. V was pared by 2 bases and J by 7 bases, with 14 bases between. Germline CDR1 MNHEY, CDR2 SVGEGT. The DNA for the CDR3 is TGTGCCAGCAGTTACCAGGGCGGCCTGGGGACCCAGTACTTC. Translation gives CASSYQGGLGTQYF.

This clonotype was counted many times. V gene TRBV6-5 combines with J gene TRBJ2-3; 7 bases are a match to TRBD1. Trimming cost V 5 bases and J 2 bases; bases outside gene matches: 10. The CDR3 covers 16 residues. Germline values: CDR1 MNHEY, CDR2 SVGAGI. The CDR3 reads CASSRGTASNTDTQYF. CDR3 nucleotides: TGTGCCAGCAGTAGGGGGACAGCCTCTAACACAGATACGCAGTATTTT.

The chain is built from TRBV6-1 and TRBJ2-3, with 8 bases that match TRBD1. Germline CDR1 is MNHNS and CDR2 is SASEGT. V was pared by 1 base and J by 4 bases, with 7 bases of the junction left unmatched. The CDR3 contains 16 residues. In DNA form, the CDR3 reads TGTGCCAGCAGTGAAGTCCCGGGACAGGCGCCAGATACGCAGTATTTT. Residues: CASSEVPGQAPDTQYF.

This clonotype was seen a few times. V gene TRBV4-2 combines with J gene TRBJ1-2, with a possible D match to TRBD1 (5 bases). Germline-derived CDR1 and CDR2 are LGHNA and YNFKEQ. The CDR3 runs 14 residues. Trimming left V 1 base short and J 5 bases short, with 11 bases between. CDR3 sequence reads: CASSQVPTEYGYTF. CDR3 sequence (DNA): TGTGCCAGCAGCCAAGTCCCGACAGAGTATGGCTACACCTTC.

This clonotype was seen at least ten times. The chain has TRBV9 and TRBJ2-3; D call uncertain. CDR3 size: 15 residues. V shed 2 bases and J shed 0 bases, with 10 bases lying between them. Germline lookup yields CDR1 SGDLS and CDR2 YYNGEE. The CDR3 sequence: CASSVFQRSTDTQYF. The DNA for the CDR3 is TGTGCCAGCAGCGTCTTCCAGAGAAGCACAGATACGCAGTATTTT.

The sample holds a few counts of this clonotype. This rearrangement joins TRBV6-5 to TRBJ1-1; 8 nucleotides match TRBD1. J was trimmed by 5 bases and V by 2 bases; bases with no gene match: 10. CDR3 size: 16 residues. In germline, CDR1 is MNHEY, CDR2 SVGAGI. The CDR3 loop reads CASSYRTHRGGTEAFF. In DNA, the CDR3 is TGTGCCAGCAGTTACCGTACGCACAGGGGGGGAACTGAAGCTTTCTTT.

This clonotype was seen only a few times. The V call is TRBV7-9, the J call TRBJ2-3; 8 bases align to TRBD2. The CDR3 has 13 amino acids. Germline V gene lookup returns CDR1 SEHNR and CDR2 FQNEAQ (reference sequence). V was pared by 1 base and J by 7 bases, with 1 base of the junction left unmatched. The CDR3 sequence: CASSLGLANTQYF. In DNA, the CDR3 is TGTGCCAGCAGCTTAGGACTAGCGAATACGCAGTATTTT.

This clonotype occurred a few times. This chain links TRBV4-3 with TRBJ1-1, with 7 bases matching TRBD1. In germline, CDR1 is LGHNA, CDR2 YSLEER. The CDR3 is 17 amino acids. V lost 2 bases and J lost 1; bases outside the gene matches: 10. CDR3 protein: CASSQSETGPKNTEAFF. The CDR3 DNA sequence: TGCGCCAGCAGCCAATCTGAGACAGGGCCGAAGAACACTGAAGCTTTCTTT.

This clonotype was counted a few times. CDR3 nucleotide sequence: TGTGCCAGCAGCTTAGGACTGAGATACGAGCAGTACTTC. Translation: CASSLGLRYEQYF. The V and J genes are TRBV7-2 and TRBJ2-7; no clear D. Germline values: CDR1 SGHTA, CDR2 FQGNSA. V was trimmed by 1 base and J by 4 bases, leaving 8 bases between them. The CDR3 sequence is 13 residues long. Variable domain in full (rest from reference TRBV7-2 and TRBJ2-7): GAGVSQSPSNKVTEKGKDVELRCDPISGHTALYWYRQSLGQGLEFLIYFQGNSAPDKSGLPSDRFSAERTGGSVSTLTIQRTQQEDSAVYLCASSLGLRYEQYFGPGTRLTVT.

This clonotype was found a few times. V and J are TRBV11-2 and TRBJ2-5; D is uncertain. Trimming removed 6 bases from V and 8 bases from J, with 19 bases in between. This CDR3 region has 14 residues. Germline lookup yields CDR1 SGHAT and CDR2 FQNNGV. This CDR3 is CASSFHTSPNTQYF. In DNA, the CDR3 is TGTGCCAGCAGTTTCCACACATCACCCAACACCCAGTACTTC.

Ten or more counts support this clonotype. The chain links TRBV12-3 or TRBV12-4 to TRBJ2-4; D is possibly TRBD1 (6 bases). Trimming cost V 6 bases and J 2 bases, with 14 bases left between them. CDR3 length: 15 residues. This CDR3 reads CASRYYQGSKNIQYF. The CDR3 nucleotides read TGTGCCAGCAGATACTACCAGGGGTCCAAAAACATTCAGTACTTC.

The sample holds many counts of this clonotype. The chain employs TRBV11-2 and TRBJ2-5; D is tentatively TRBD1 or TRBD2 (5 bases each). The germline gives CDR1 SGHAT, CDR2 FQNNGV. The V end lost 3 bases, the J end lost 1 base, and 9 bases lay between the germline ends. The CDR3 loop spans 14 amino acids. CDR3 region: CASSFTGTQETQYF. CDR3 DNA: TGTGCCAGCAGCTTCACCGGGACCCAAGAGACCCAGTACTTC.

This clonotype was counted at least ten times. V gene TRBV7-3 combines with J gene TRBJ2-5; D gene unclear. The CDR3 totals 14 residues. V was trimmed by 5 bases and J by 5 bases, leaving 15 bases between them. CDR1 and CDR2 (germline): SGHTA, FQGTGA. Here the CDR3 DNA reads TGTGCCAGCAGCCCGAGACCCACAGAGGAGACCCAGTACTTC. Protein product: CASSPRPTEETQYF. The variable domain in full, completed from reference TRBV7-3 and TRBJ2-5, reads GAGVSQTPSNKVTEKGKYVELRCDPISGHTALYWYRQSLGQGPEFLIYFQGTGAADDSGLPNDRFFAVRPEGSVSTLKIQRTERGDSAVYLCASSPRPTEETQYFGPGTRLLVL.

CDR3 amino acids: CASIRRPGSYEQYF. CDR3 nucleotide sequence: TGTGCCAGCATCAGGCGCCCAGGATCCTACGAGCAGTACTTC. The rearrangement uses TRBV2 and TRBJ2-7; D remains ambiguous. Per the germline V gene, CDR1 is SNHLY and CDR2 is FYNNEI. The CDR3 is 14 amino acids. With 7 bases removed from V and 1 base from J, the gap between germline ends came to 14 bases.

This chain uses TRBV6-2 or TRBV6-3 with TRBJ1-6; D not certain. This CDR3 has 17 residues. Trimming shortened V by 6 bases and J by 0 bases, and 15 bases separated the two germline ends. Germline V lookup: CDR1 MNHEY, CDR2 SVGEGT. Written as DNA, the CDR3 is TGTGCCAGCAGACCTTCACAAGGCAGCTCCTATAATTCACCCCTCCACTTT. Its protein product is CASRPSQGSSYNSPLHF.

This clonotype was found a few times. This chain joins TRBV5-1 and TRBJ2-2, with 8 bases lining up with TRBD1. CDR1 SGHRS and CDR2 YFSETQ come from the germline V gene. The V and J ends lost 0 bases and 2 bases, in that order; junction bases with no gene match: 6. The CDR3 covers 17 residues. CDR3 nucleotide sequence: TGCGCCAGCAGCTTGGGAGGACAGGGCCACAACACCGGGGAGCTGTTTTTT. Encoded protein: CASSLGGQGHNTGELFF.

This clonotype has only a few counts. The CDR3 coding sequence is TGTGCCGCGGGACGACTGGCCGTAGAGCAGTACTTC. Translation gives CAAGRLAVEQYF. This rearrangement joins TRBV27 to TRBJ2-7; TRBD2 is a possible D gene (6 bases). There are 12 residues in the CDR3. The V gene lost 11 bases and the J gene lost 7 bases, with 18 bases spanning the gap. CDR1 is MNHEY, CDR2 SMNVEV, per germline (reference sequence).

This clonotype occurred a few times. This chain uses TRBV12-3 or TRBV12-4 with TRBJ2-4; D is possibly TRBD1 or TRBD2 (5 bases each). V was trimmed by 1 base and J by 7 bases, leaving 14 bases between them. The CDR3 consists of 15 residues. The CDR3 spells CASSLGGGSWNIQYF. In nucleotides, the CDR3 is TGTGCCAGCAGTTTAGGGGGCGGGTCATGGAACATTCAGTACTTC.